The clone carrying this T cell receptor (beta chain) was counted many times. Its target is not known. The sample is drawn from a study of metastatic and nonmetastatic thyroid tumors. Study details: Where malignant and benign thyroid patients were concerned, repertoires were compared across blood and tumor or nodule tissue.

Every patient underwent thyroid surgery untreated. Germline CDR1 reads SGHRS; CDR2 reads YFSETQ. This CDR3 is built from 15 residues. V dropped 5 bases and J dropped 0 bases, with 12 bases sitting between them. MiXCR re-clonotyped the PCR reads for TCRdb. The table lists over 15,000 clones, about 19% of them singletons, with more than 15% in the top ten. Whole-study findings and limits: As reported, TCR beta diversity in blood and tumor was significantly higher in malignant thyroid tumors than in benign nodules.

This rearrangement joins TRBV5-1 to TRBJ1-3; D possibly corresponds to TRBD1 (5 bases). The sequenced sample was tumor tissue. This clonotype originated in a female donor with papillary thyroid cancer or a benign thyroid nodule (not recorded which). Some clones in this sample may be carry-over from other donors' samples. For the CDR3, the DNA is TGCGCCAGCAGTCAGGGCGACTTCTCTGGAAACACCATATATTTT. Encoded protein: CASSQGDFSGNTIYF. The variable domain in full, with the rest retrieved from reference TRBV5-1 and TRBJ1-3, is KAGVTQTPRYLIKTRGQQVTLSCSPISGHRSVSWYQQTPGQGLQFLFEYFSETQRNKGNFPGRFSGRQFSNSRSEMNVSTLELGDSALYLCASSQGDFSGNTIYFGEGSWLTVV.